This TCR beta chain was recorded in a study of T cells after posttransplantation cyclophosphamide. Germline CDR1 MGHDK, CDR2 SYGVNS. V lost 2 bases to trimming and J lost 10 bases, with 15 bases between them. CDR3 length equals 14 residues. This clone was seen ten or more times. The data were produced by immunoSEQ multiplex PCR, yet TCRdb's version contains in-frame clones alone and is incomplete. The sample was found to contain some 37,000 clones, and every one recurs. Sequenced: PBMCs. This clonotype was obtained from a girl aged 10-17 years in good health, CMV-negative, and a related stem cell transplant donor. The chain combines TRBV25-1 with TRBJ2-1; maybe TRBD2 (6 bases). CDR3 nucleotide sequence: TGTGCCAGCAGTGAAAGTCTAGACCTAGCGGAGCAGTTCTTC. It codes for CASSESLDLAEQFF.